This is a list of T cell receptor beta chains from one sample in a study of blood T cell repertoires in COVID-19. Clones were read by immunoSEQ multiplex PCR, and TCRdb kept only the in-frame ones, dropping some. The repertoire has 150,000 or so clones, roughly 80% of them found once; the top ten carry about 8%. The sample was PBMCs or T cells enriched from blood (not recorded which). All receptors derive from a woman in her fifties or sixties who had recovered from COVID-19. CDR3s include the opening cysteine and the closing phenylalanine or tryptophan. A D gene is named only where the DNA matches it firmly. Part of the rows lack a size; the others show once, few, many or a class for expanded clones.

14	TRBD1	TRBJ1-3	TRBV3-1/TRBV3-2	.	TGTGCCAGCGGTTCCCAGGGGGTTTGGAGCACCATATATTTT	CASGSQGVWSTIYF
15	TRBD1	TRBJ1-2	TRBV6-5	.	TGTGCCAGCACTAGAGGGACAGGGATTAACTATGGCTACACCTTC	CASTRGTGINYGYTF
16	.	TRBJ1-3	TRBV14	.	TGTGCCAGCAGCCAGCAGGGGCCCCACTCTGGAAACACCATATATTTT	CASSQQGPHSGNTIYF
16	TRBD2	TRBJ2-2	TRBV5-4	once	TGTGCCAGCAGCTTGTTGGCTAGCGGGAGTACCGGGGAGCTGTTTTTT	CASSLLASGSTGELFF
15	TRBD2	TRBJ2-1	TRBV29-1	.	TGCAGCGTCAATCGGCGGGGGAGCTCCTACAATGAGCAGTTCTTC	CSVNRRGSSYNEQFF
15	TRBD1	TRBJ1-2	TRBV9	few	TGTGCCAGCAGCGTATCTTTCGGGACAGTTTATGGCTACACCTTC	CASSVSFGTVYGYTF
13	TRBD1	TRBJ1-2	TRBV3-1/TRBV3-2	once	TGTGCCAGCAGCAGACAGGGGGACTATGGCTACACCTTC	CASSRQGDYGYTF
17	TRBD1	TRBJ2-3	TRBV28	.	TGTGCCAGCACTCAGCAATCGAGGGGGCTTGGCACAGATACGCAGTATTTT	CASTQQSRGLGTDTQYF
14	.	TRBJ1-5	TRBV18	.	TGTGCCAGCTCACCCGGGAATAGCAATCAGCCCCAGCATTTT	CASSPGNSNQPQHF
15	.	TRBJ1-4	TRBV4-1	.	TGCGCCAGCAGCCAAGAAGAACGGAGTGAGGAAAAACTGTTTTTT	CASSQEERSEEKLFF
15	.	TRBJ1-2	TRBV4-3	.	TGCGCCAGCAGCCCTCAACTAGCCGGCTCGGGTGGCTACACCTTC	CASSPQLAGSGGYTF
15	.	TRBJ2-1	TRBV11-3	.	TGTGCCAGCAGCTTAGGGCGGGGGCCCTACAATGAGCAGTTCTTC	CASSLGRGPYNEQFF
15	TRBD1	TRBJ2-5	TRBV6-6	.	TGTGCCAGCAGTTCAGGGGGTGATCCACAAGAGACCCAGTACTTC	CASSSGGDPQETQYF
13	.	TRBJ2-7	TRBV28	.	TGTGCCAGCGCGTCGAGGGACACCTACGAGCAGTACTTC	CASASRDTYEQYF
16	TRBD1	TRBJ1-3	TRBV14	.	TGTGCCAGCAGCCATCAGGGGGCCGGCTCTGGAAACACCATATATTTT	CASSHQGAGSGNTIYF
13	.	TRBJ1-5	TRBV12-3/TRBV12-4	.	TGTGCCAGCAGTTTGGCTGGCAATCAGCCCCAGCATTTT	CASSLAGNQPQHF
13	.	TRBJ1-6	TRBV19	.	TGTGCCAGTAGTATCTCCTCGGGTTCACCCCTCCACTTT	CASSISSGSPLHF
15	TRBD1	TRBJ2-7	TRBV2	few	TGTGCCAGCAGGTGGACAGGCGACCCCCCTCGAGAGCAGTACTTC	CASRWTGDPPREQYF
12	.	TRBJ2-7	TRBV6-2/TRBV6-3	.	TGTGCCAGCAGTTCCTTAAACTACGAGCAGTACTTC	CASSSLNYEQYF
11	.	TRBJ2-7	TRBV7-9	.	TGTGCCAGCCGCCAGTCGGGGGAGCAGTACTTC	CASRQSGEQYF
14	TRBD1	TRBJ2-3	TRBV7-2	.	TGTGCCAGCAGCCGCGACAGGGGCACAGATACGCAGTATTTT	CASSRDRGTDTQYF
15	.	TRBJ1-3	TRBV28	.	TGTGCCAGCAGTTCGAAGGGAGGGTCTGGAAACACCATATATTTT	CASSSKGGSGNTIYF
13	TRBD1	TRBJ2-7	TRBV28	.	TGTGCCGGATCAACAGGGGGAAGCTACGAGCAGTACTTC	CAGSTGGSYEQYF
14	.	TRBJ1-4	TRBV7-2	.	TGTGCCAGCAGCTTAGGAGGGGGAAGTGAAAAACTGTTTTTT	CASSLGGGSEKLFF
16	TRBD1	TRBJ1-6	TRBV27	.	TGTGCCAGCAGCACAGGGGGCCTGTACGGGAATTCACCCCTCCACTTT	CASSTGGLYGNSPLHF
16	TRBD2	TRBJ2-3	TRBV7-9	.	TGTGCCAGCAGCTTAGAGACGGGAGGGCCGGGAGATACGCAGTATTTT	CASSLETGGPGDTQYF
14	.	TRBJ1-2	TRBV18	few	TGTGCCAGCTCACCTGCGGCTTCTGACTATGGCTACACCTTC	CASSPAASDYGYTF
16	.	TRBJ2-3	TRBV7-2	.	TGTGCCAGCAGCTTAGGGGCGGGGGCCCGTACAGATACGCAGTATTTT	CASSLGAGARTDTQYF
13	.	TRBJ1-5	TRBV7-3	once	TGTGCCAGCAGCTTAGGCGCGGGTCAGCCCCAGCATTTT	CASSLGAGQPQHF
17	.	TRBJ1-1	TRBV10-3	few	TGTGCCATCAGTGAGTCGCAGGGGACCAAGGGAGCGACTGAAGCTTTCTTT	CAISESQGTKGATEAFF
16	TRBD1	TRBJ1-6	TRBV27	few	TGTGCCAGCAGTTTTCGACCGGGACAGGAGCGGTCACCCCTCCACTTT	CASSFRPGQERSPLHF
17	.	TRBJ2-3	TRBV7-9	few	TGTGCCAGCAGCAAGGGCCAGACAGGATTCCTCACAGATACGCAGTATTTT	CASSKGQTGFLTDTQYF
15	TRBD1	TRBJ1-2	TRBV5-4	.	TGTGCCAGCAGCACCCGGGACAGGGGACACTATGGCTACACCTTC	CASSTRDRGHYGYTF
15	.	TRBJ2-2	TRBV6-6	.	TGTGCCAGCAGTTACTCAGAATCAGGCACCGGGGAGCTGTTTTTT	CASSYSESGTGELFF
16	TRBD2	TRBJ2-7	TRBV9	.	TGTGCCAGCAGCGTAGGCAGTATAGCGGGATCCTACGAGCAGTACTTC	CASSVGSIAGSYEQYF
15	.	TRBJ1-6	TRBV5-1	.	TGCGCCAGCAGCTTTGTCACAGCCGGTAATTCACCCCTCCACTTT	CASSFVTAGNSPLHF
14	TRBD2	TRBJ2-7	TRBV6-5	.	TGTGCCAGCAGTCGGGCTAGCGGGAAAGTCGAGCAGTACTTC	CASSRASGKVEQYF